This entry concerns a single T cell receptor (beta chain). The antigen is unknown. TCRdb itself ran the RACE reads through MiXCR, one entry per CDR3 protein. The sample holds 150,000 or so distinct CDR3 sequences, 13% to 15% seen once. Time point meaning: patch test 1, 2 weeks after DPC sensitization. Documented treatment: therapeutic diphenylcyclopropenone sensitization with weekly scalp DPC. Patches went on only after blood had been drawn each time. V shed 6 bases, J shed 5 bases, and the junction held 8 bases outside the gene matches. This CDR3 is 15 amino acids long. The sample belongs to a study of human T cells and chemical hapten exposure. Study details: The sensitizing agent was 2% DPC, placed on about 2 cm by about 2 cm of upper inner arm skin.

Study observations and caveats: Significantly more large CDR3 similarity clusters were formed by expanded TCRs than by controls. Once DPC sensitization occurred, TCRs above 1 in 1000 frequency showed no change.

Sequencing used whole blood, obtained in connection with sensitization to the hapten diphenylcyclopropenone (DPC). This TCR was recovered from a woman in her 30s with alopecia areata. Some clones in this sample may be carry-over from other donors' samples. The J gene is TRBJ1-1, the V gene TRBV12-3 or TRBV12-4, with TRBD1 matching 11 bases. DNA of the CDR3: TGTGCCAGCAGCTCCGGGACAGGGGGACGGACTGAAGCTTTCTTT. The encoded protein is CASSSGTGGRTEAFF.